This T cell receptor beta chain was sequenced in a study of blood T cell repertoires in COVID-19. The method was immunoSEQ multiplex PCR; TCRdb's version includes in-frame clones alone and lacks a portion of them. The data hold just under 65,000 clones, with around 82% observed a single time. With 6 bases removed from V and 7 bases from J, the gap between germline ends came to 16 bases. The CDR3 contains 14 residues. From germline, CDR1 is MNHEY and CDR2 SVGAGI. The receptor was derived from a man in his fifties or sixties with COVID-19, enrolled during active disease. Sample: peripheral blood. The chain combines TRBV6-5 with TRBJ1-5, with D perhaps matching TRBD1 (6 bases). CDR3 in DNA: TGTGCCAGCAGCCCCCATCAGACAGGCCAGCCCCAGCATTTT. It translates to CASSPHQTGQPQHF.